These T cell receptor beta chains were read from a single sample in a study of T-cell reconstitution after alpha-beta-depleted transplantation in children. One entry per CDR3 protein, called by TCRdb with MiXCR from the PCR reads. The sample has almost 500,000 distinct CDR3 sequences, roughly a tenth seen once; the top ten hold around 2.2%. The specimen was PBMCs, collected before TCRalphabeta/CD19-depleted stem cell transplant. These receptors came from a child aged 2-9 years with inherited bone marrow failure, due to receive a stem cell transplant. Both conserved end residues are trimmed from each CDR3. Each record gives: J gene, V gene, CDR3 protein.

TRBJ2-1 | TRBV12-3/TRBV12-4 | ASSGLAGEDNEQF
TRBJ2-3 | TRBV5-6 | ASSSLDRTQY
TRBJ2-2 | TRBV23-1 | ASSQKTGKASSGELF
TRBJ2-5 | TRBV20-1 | SASPVGHQETQY
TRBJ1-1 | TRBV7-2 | ASSLGDEVKAF
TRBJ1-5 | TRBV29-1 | SVETTWGQPQH
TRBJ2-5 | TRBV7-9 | ASSSPGGSEETQY
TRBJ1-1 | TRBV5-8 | ASSLVRGTMNTEAF
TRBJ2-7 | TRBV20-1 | CARGSSGRALGHEQY
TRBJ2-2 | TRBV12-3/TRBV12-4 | ASTVSLGAGELF
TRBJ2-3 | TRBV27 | ASSDRLAGGFTDTQY
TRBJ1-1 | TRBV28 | ASTPGLRGGSF
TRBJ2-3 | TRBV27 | ASSLFVSSVTDTQY
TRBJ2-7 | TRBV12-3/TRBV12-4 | ASSLGLEHEQY
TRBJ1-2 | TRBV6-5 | ASSSGGSYGYT
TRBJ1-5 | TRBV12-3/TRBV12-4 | ASSFRIDQPRH
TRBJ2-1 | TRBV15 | ATSRAGADLDEQF
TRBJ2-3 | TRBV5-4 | ASTPARDRGLNTQY
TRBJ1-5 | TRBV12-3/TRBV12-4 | ASSSDTNQPQH
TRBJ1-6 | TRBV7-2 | ASSLGVGGNSPLH
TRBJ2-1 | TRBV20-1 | SADSYPGSSYNEQF
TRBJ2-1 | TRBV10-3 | AISESGGVNEQF
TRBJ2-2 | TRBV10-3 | AISGWVAGESGELF
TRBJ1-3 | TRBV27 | ASSLKSEGSGNTIY
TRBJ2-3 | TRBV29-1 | SVEDLYRASTDTQY
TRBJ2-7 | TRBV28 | ASSRDYRGEQY
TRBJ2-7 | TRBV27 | ASSPYSGVISYEQY
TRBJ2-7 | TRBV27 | ASSLYPGTGYEQY
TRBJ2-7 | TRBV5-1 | ASSGRALSYEQY
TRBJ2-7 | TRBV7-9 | ASSRQGAGYEQY
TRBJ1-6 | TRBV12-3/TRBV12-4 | ASTHFMARVNSPLH
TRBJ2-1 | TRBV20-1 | SASGRVLYNEQF
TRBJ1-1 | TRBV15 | ATSRDSFTEAF
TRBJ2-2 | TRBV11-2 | ASSSRLVESGELF
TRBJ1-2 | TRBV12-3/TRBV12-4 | ASRPGDRGIGYT
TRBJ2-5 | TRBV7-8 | ASSLVKETQY
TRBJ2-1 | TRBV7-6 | ASSPQVAYNEQF
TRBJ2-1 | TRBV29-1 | SGREGVSREQF
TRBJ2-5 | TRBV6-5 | ASSPRVREGIETQY
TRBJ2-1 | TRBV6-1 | ASRPDPLSYNEQF
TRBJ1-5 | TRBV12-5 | ASGAYQPQH
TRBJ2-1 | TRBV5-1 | ASSLPPLDRFGEF
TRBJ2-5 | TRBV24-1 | ATSDSAQYQETQY
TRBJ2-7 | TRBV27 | ASTPSSGTLIYEQY
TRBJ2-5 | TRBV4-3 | ASSQVWTGAQETQY
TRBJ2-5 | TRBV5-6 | ASSSRKGAETQY
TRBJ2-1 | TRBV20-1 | SARSGSSSYNEQF
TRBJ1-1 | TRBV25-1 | ASSEWVGRPRAF
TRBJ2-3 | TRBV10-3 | AIRSGTGRKDTQY
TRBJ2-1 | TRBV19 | ATKNPGLAENEQF
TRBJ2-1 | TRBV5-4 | ASSWGLDEQF